This T cell receptor (beta chain) was documented in a study of CD8 T cells in ankylosing spondylitis. Study-level findings and limits: Within matched ankylosing spondylitis synovial fluid, disease-linked clones were reportedly significantly enriched. Ankylosing spondylitis blood appeared to carry a characteristic TCR beta motif of roughly eight highly homologous variants.

This clonotype has ten or more counts. As yet, its antigen is unknown. Germline CDR1 reads SNHLY; CDR2 reads FYNNEI. Trimming stripped 6 bases from V and 5 bases from J, with 13 bases between. CDR3 length equals 13 residues. TCRdb re-analysed the 5' RACE reads in MiXCR, keeping a single row per CDR3 protein. The data contain 160,000 or so distinct CDR3 sequences, just over 9.5% of them singletons. The sequenced sample was blood, either unsorted or a sorted T cell fraction (not recorded which). The chain is built from TRBV2 and TRBJ2-5, with D unclear. This sequence was found in a female donor with ankylosing spondylitis or in good health (not recorded which). The CDR3 region has the DNA TGTGCCAGCAGGGAACCCCCTTGGGAGACCCAGTACTTC. Translated: CASREPPWETQYF.